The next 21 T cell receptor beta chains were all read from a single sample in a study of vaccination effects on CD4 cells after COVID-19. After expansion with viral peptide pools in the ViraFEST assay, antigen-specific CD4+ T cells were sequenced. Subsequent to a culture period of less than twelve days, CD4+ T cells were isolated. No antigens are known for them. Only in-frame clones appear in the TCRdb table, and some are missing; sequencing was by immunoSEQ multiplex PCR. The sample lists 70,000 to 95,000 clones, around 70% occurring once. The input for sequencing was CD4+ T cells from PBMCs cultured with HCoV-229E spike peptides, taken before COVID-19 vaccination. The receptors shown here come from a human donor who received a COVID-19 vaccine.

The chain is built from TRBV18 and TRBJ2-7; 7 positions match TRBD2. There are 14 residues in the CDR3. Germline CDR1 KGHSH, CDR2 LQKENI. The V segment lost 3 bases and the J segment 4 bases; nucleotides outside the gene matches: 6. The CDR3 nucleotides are TGTGCCAGCTCACCGGCCAGGGAGGGGTACGAGCAGTACGTC. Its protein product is CASSPAREGYEQYV.

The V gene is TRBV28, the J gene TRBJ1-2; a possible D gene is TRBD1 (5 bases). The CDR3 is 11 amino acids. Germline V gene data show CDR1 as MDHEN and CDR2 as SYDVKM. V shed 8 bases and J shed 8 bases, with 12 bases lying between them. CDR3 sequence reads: CASGRVRGYTF. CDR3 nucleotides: TGTGCCAGCGGCAGGGTTCGGGGCTACACCTTC.

The CDR3 loop reads CATSDPQPGETDTQYF. The CDR3 DNA reads as TGTGCCACCAGTGATCCTCAACCGGGGGAAACAGATACGCAGTATTTT. The rearrangement joins TRBV24-1 to TRBJ2-3; D is perhaps TRBD2 (6 bases). Germline CDR1 KGHDR, CDR2 SFDVKD. Trimming stripped 3 bases from V and 3 bases from J, with 15 bases between. The CDR3 contains 16 residues.

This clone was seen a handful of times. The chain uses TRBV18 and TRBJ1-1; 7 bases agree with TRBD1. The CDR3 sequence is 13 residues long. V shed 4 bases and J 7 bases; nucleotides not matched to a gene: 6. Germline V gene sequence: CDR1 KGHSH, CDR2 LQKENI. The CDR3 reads CASSLGQVDEAFF. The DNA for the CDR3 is TGTGCCAGCTCACTCGGACAGGTGGATGAAGCTTTCTTT.

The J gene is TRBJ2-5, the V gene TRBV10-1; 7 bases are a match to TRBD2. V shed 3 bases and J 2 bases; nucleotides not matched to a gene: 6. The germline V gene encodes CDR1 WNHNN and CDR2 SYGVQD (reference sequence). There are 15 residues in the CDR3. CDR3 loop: CASSDHPAGQETQYF. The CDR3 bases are TGCGCCAGCAGTGACCACCCAGCGGGGCAAGAGACCCAGTACTTC.

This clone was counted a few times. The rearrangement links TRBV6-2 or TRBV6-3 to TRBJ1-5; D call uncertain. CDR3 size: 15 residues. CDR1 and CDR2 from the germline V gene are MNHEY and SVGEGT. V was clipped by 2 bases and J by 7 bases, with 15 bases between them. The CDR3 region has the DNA TGTGCCAGCAGTTACGGGATTCTTGAGGCCCAGCCCCAGCATTTT. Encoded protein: CASSYGILEAQPQHF.

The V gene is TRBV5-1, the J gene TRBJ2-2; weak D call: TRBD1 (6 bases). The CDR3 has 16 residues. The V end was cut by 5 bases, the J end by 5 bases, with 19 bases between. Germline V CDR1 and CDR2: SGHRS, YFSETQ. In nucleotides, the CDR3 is TGCGCCAGCAGTGGTACGAGAGGGGGAAGTACCGGGGAGCTGTTTTTT. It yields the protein CASSGTRGGSTGELFF.

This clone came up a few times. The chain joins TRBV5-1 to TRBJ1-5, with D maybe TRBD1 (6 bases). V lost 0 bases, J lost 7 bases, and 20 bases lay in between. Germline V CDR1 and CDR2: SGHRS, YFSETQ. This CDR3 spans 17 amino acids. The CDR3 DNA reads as TGCGCCAGCAGCTTGGGTCCTGTTACAGGGTCTATCCAGCCCCAGCATTTT. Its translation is CASSLGPVTGSIQPQHF.

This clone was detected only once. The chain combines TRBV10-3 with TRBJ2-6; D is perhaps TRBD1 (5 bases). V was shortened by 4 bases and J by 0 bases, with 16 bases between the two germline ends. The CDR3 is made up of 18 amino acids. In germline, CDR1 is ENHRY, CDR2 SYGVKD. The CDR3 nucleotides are TGTGCCATCAGTGTAGGGGTTGCAGGGAACTCTGGGGCCAACGTCCTGACTTTC. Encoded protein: CAISVGVAGNSGANVLTF.

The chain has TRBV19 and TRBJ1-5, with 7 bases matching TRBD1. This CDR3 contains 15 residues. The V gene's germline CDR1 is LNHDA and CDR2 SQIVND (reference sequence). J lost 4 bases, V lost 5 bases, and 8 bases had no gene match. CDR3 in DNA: TGTGCCAGTAGTGTTGTCCCGGGACAGAATCAGCCCCAGCATTTT. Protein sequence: CASSVVPGQNQPQHF. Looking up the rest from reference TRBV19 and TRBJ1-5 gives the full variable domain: DGGITQSPKYLFRKEGQNVTLSCEQNLNHDAMYWYRQDPGQGLRLIYYSQIVNDFQKGDIAEGYSVSREKKESFPLTVTSAQKNPTAFYLCASSVVPGQNQPQHFGDGTRLSIL.

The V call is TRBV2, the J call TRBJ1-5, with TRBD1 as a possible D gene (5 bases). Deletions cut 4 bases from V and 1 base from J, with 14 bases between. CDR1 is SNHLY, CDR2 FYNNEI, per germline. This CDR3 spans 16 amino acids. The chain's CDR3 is CASSAGTSRSNQPQHF. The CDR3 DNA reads TGTGCCAGCAGTGCGGGGACCTCAAGGAGCAATCAGCCCCAGCATTTT.

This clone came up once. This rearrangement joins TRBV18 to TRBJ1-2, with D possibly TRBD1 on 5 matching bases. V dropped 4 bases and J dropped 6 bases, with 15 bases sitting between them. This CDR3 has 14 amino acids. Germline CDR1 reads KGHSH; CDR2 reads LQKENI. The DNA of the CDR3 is TGTGCCAGCTCACAGGGGATGTCTCTTAATGGCTACACCTTC. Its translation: CASSQGMSLNGYTF.

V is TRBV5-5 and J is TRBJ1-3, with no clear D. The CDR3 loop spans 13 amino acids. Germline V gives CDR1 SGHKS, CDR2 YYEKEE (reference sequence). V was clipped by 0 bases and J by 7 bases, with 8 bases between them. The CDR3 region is CASSLGGWNTIYF. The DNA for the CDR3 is TGTGCCAGCAGCTTGGGAGGGTGGAACACCATATATTTT.

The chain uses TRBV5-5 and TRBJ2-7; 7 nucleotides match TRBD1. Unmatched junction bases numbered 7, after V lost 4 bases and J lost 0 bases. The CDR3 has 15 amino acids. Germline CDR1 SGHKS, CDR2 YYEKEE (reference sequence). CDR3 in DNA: TGTGCCAGCAGCGCACAGCGACAGGGCTCCTACGAGCAGTACGTC. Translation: CASSAQRQGSYEQYV.

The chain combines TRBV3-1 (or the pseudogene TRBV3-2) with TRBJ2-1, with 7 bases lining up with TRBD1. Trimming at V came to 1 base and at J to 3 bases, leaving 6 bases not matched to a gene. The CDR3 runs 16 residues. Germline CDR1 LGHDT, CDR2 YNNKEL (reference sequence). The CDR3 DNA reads TGTGCCAGCAGCCAAGGGTTACAGGGGAACTACAATGAGCAGTTCTTC. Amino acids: CASSQGLQGNYNEQFF.

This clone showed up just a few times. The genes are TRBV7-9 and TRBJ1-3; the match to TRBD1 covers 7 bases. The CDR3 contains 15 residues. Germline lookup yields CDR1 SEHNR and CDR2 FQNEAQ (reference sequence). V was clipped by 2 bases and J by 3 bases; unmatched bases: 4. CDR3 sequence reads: CASSLRGQSGNTIYF. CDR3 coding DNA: TGTGCCAGCAGCTTACGGGGACAGAGTGGAAACACCATATATTTT.

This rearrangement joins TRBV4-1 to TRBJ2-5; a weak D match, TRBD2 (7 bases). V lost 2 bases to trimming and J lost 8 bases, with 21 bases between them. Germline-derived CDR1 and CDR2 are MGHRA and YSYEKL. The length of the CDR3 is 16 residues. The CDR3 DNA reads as TGCGCCAGCAGCCAACCTTCGGGCGGGGGCCCGAGTACCCAGTACTTC. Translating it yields CASSQPSGGGPSTQYF.

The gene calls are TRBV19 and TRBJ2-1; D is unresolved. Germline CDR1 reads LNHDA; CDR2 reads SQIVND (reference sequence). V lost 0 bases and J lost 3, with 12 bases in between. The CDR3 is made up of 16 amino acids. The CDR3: CASSIDRGVVYNEQFF. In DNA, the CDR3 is TGTGCCAGTAGTATAGATCGAGGTGTGGTCTACAATGAGCAGTTCTTC.

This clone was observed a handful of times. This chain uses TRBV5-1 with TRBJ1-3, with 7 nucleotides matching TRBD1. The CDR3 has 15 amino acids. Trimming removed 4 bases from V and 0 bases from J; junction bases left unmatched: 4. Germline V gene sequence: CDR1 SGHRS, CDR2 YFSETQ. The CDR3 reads CASSLGQASGNTIYF. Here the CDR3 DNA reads TGCGCCAGCAGCCTAGGACAGGCCTCTGGAAACACCATATATTTT.

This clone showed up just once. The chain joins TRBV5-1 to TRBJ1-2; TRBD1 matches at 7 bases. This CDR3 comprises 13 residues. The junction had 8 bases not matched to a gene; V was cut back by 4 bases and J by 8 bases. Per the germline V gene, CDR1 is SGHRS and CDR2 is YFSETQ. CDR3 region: CASSETGFEGYTF. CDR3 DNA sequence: TGCGCCAGCAGCGAGACAGGGTTTGAGGGCTACACCTTC.

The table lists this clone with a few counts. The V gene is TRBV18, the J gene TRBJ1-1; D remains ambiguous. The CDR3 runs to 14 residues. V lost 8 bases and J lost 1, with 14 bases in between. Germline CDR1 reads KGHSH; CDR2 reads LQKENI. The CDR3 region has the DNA TGTGCCAGCGCGACCAGTGAGAGGAACACTGAAGCTTTCTTT. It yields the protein CASATSERNTEAFF.